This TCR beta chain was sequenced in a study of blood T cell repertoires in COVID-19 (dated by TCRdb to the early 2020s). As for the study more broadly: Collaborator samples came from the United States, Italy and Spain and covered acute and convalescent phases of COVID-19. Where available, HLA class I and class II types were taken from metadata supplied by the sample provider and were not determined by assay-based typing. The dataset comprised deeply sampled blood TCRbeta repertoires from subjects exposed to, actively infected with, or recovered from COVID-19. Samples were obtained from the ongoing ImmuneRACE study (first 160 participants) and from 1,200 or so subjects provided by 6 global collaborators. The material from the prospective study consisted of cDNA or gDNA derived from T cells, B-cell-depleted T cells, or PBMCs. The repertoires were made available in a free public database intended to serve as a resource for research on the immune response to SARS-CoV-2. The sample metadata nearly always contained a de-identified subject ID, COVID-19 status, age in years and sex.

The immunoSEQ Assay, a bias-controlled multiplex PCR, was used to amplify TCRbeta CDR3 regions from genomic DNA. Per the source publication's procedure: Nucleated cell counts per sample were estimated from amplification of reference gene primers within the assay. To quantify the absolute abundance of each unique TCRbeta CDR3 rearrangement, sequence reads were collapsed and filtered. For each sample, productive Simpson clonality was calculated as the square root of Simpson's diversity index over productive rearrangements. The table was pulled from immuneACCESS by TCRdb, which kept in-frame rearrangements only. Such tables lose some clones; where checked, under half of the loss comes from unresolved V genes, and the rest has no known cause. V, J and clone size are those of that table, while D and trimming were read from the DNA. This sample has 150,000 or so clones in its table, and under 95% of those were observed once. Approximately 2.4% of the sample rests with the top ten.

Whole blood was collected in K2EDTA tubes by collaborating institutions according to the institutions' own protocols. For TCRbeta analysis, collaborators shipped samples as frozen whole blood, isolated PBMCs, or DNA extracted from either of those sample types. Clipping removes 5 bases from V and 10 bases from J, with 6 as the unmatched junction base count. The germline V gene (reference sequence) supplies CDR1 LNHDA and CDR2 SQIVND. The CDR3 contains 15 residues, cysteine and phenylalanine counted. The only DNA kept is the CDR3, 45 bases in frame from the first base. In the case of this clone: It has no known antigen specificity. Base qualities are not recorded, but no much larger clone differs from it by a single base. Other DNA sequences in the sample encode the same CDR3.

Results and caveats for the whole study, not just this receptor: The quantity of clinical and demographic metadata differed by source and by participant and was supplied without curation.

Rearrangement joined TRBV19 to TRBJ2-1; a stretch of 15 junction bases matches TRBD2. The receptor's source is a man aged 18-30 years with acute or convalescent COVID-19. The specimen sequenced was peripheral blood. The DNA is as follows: TGTGCCAGTAGTGTCGGACTAGCGGGAGGGGACGAGCAGTTCTTC. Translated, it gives CASSVGLAGGDEQFF.